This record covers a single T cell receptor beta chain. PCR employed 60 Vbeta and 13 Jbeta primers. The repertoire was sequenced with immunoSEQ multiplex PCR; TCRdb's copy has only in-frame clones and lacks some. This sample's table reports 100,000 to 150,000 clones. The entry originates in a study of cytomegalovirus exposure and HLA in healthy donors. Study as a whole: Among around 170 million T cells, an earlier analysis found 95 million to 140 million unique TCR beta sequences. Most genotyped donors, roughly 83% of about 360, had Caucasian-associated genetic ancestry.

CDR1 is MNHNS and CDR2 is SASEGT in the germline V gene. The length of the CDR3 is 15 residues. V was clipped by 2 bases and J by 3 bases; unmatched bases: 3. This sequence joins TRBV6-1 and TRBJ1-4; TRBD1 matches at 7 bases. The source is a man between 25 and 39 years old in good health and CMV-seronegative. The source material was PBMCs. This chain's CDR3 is CASSETGQSNEKLFF. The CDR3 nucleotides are TGTGCCAGCAGTGAAACGGGACAGTCTAATGAAAAACTGTTTTTT.